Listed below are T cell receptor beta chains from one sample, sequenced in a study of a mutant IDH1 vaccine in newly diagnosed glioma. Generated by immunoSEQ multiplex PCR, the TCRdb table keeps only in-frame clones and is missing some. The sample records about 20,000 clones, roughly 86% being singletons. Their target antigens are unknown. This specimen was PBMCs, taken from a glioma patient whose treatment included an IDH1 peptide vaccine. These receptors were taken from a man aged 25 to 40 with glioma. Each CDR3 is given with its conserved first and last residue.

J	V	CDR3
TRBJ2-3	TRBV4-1	CASSQEGGLGITDTQYF
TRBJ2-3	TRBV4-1	CASSLTGRGWDTQYF
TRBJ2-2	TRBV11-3	CASSPGWGELFF
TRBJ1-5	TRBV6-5	CASSYGRDNQPQHF
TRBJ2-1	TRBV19	CASRAEHNEQFF
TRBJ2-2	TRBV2	CASSEMGRELFF
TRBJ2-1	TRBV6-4	CASSDWREGRDEQFF
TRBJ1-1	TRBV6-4	CASSDHDRGTEAFF
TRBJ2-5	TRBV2	CASRGRTSGNETQYF
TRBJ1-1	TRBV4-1	CASSRGGTDTEAFF
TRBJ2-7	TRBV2	CASSGSAGAPYEQYF
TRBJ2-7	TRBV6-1	CASNQAYEQYF
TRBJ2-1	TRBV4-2	CASSRLGMTSGRTPYNEQFF
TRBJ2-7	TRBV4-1	CASSQVTSGFSSYEQYF
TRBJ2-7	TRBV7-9	CASSPWDRVDYEQYF
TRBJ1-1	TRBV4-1	CASSQDHQVLNTEAFF
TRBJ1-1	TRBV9	CASSLDRVGTEAFF